These 25 T cell receptor beta chains were sequenced from one sample in a study of cytomegalovirus exposure and HLA in healthy donors. PCR was performed using 60 Vbeta and 13 Jbeta primers. Sequencing used immunoSEQ multiplex PCR; TCRdb keeps in-frame clones, though not all of them. This sample has about 100,000 clones, with roughly 76% found just once. Sequenced material: PBMCs. The receptors here all came from a woman aged 55-70 years in good health and CMV-seropositive.

The V and J genes are TRBV28 and TRBJ2-7, with a tentative D call TRBD1 (6 bases). Trimming removed 2 bases at V and 5 bases at J, with 10 bases between. CDR3 size: 13 residues. Per the germline V gene, CDR1 is MDHEN and CDR2 is SYDVKM. In nucleotides, the CDR3 is TGTGCCAGCAGTTTAGGGGGCAGGAACGAGCAGTACTTC. Translation gives CASSLGGRNEQYF. The full variable domain, rest sourced from reference TRBV28 and TRBJ2-7, is DVKVTQSSRYLVKRTGEKVFLECVQDMDHENMFWYRQDPGLGLRLIYFSYDVKMKEKGDIPEGYSVSREKKERFSLILESASTNQTSMYLCASSLGGRNEQYFGPGTRLTVT.

This rearrangement joins TRBV30 to TRBJ2-7, with TRBD2 matching over 14 bases. This CDR3 is 16 amino acids long. Trimming took 1 base from V and 4 from J; bases not matched to a gene: 6. Looked up from germline, CDR1 is GTSNPN and CDR2 is SVGIG (reference sequence). CDR3: CAWSAGTSGSQYEQYF. CDR3 nucleotide sequence: TGTGCCTGGAGTGCAGGGACTAGCGGGAGTCAGTACGAGCAGTACTTC.

This clone was seen a few times. The genes are TRBV5-1 and TRBJ1-3; D is ambiguous. Germline assignment: CDR1 SGHRS and CDR2 YFSETQ. This CDR3 spans 14 amino acids. Trimming left V 1 base short and J 0 bases short, with 5 bases between. This CDR3 is CASSLSGSGNTIYF. CDR3 nucleotides: TGCGCCAGCAGCTTGTCAGGCTCTGGAAACACCATATATTTT.

The V call is TRBV18, the J call TRBJ2-1, with a tentative D call TRBD2 (6 bases). V was shortened by 5 bases and J by 4 bases, with 12 bases between the two germline ends. The CDR3 spans 14 residues. The germline V gene encodes CDR1 KGHSH and CDR2 LQKENI. The chain's CDR3 is CASSWSSAYNEQFF. The DNA for the CDR3 is TGTGCCAGCTCATGGTCTAGCGCTTACAATGAGCAGTTCTTC.

The gene calls are TRBV7-9 and TRBJ2-3; D is perhaps TRBD1 (7 bases). This CDR3 has 16 amino acids. V was shortened by 5 bases and J by 0 bases, with 15 bases between the two germline ends. Germline lookup yields CDR1 SEHNR and CDR2 FQNEAQ (reference sequence). The CDR3 reads CASSRGATGSTDTQYF. The CDR3 bases are TGTGCCAGCAGCCGCGGGGCGACAGGGAGCACAGATACGCAGTATTTT.

V and J are TRBV7-2 and TRBJ2-7; 8 nucleotides align to TRBD2. V trimming: 4 bases; J trimming: 6 bases; junction bases outside the gene matches: 23. Germline V CDR1 and CDR2: SGHTA, FQGNSA. The CDR3 extends over 19 amino acids. The CDR3 is CASSSSPGTGGLASPEQYF. The CDR3 nucleotides read TGTGCCAGCAGCTCATCCCCCGGGACTGGAGGACTAGCTTCCCCCGAGCAGTACTTC.

V and J are TRBV5-5 and TRBJ2-7, with D possibly TRBD2 on 5 matching bases. CDR1 is SGHKS and CDR2 is YYEKEE in the germline V gene (reference sequence). V lost 0 bases, J lost 1 base, and 8 bases lay in between. The CDR3 consists of 14 residues. This CDR3 is CASSLGTFSYEQYF. For the CDR3, the DNA is TGTGCCAGCAGCTTGGGGACTTTTTCCTACGAGCAGTACTTC. Filled out from reference TRBV5-5 and TRBJ2-7, the complete variable domain reads DAGVTQSPTHLIKTRGQQVTLRCSPISGHKSVSWYQQVLGQGPQFIFQYYEKEERGRGNFPDRFSARQFPNYSSELNVNALLLGDSALYLCASSLGTFSYEQYFGPGTRLTVT.

This clone has more than one count but fewer than ten. The chain is built from TRBV6-5 and TRBJ2-7; no definite D call. Germline loops: CDR1 MNHEY, CDR2 SVGAGI. Trimming removed 5 bases at V and 1 base at J, with 15 bases between. The CDR3 has 15 amino acids. The CDR3 loop reads CASSTSPLTSYEQYF. CDR3 in DNA: TGTGCCAGCAGTACGTCCCCTCTTACTTCCTACGAGCAGTACTTC.

This chain uses TRBV6-6 with TRBJ1-2; D is possibly TRBD1 (6 bases). Germline-derived CDR1 and CDR2 are MNHNY and SVGAGI (reference sequence). The CDR3 covers 13 residues. V gave up 6 bases and J gave up 5 bases, with 13 bases separating them. The CDR3: CASSPGTNYGYTF. Here the CDR3 DNA reads TGTGCCAGCAGCCCCGGGACAAATTATGGCTACACCTTC.

This clone has just one count. The chain combines TRBV30 with TRBJ2-5; D remains ambiguous. The J call could be wrong; TRBJ2-7 is a better fit for the DNA end. The germline CDR1 and CDR2 sequences are GTSNPN and SVGIG (reference sequence). CDR3 length equals 11 residues. The CDR3 reads CAWSVLVEQYF. As DNA, the CDR3 is TGTGCCTGGAGTGTATTAGTCGAGCAGTACTTC.

This sequence joins TRBV4-2 and TRBJ2-7; the D gene is possibly TRBD1 (5 bases). CDR3 length equals 15 residues. Germline V lookup: CDR1 LGHNA, CDR2 YNFKEQ. Trimming shortened V by 0 bases and J by 0 bases, and 9 bases separated the two germline ends. CDR3 coding DNA: TGTGCCAGCAGCCAAGATCCCGACAGCTCCTACGAGCAGTACTTC. This gives the protein CASSQDPDSSYEQYF.

The chain links TRBV7-8 to TRBJ1-1; D is undetermined. Per the germline V gene, CDR1 is SGHVS and CDR2 is FQNEAQ. The V gene lost 3 bases and the J gene lost 2 bases, with 10 bases spanning the gap. This CDR3 spans 14 amino acids. CDR3 DNA sequence: TGTGCCAGCAGCTTGGCGGGATCTAACACTGAAGCTTTCTTT. Encoded protein: CASSLAGSNTEAFF. The full variable domain, completed using reference TRBV7-8 and TRBJ1-1, is GAGVSQSPRYKVAKRGQDVALRCDPISGHVSLFWYQQALGQGPEFLTYFQNEAQLDKSGLPSDRFFAERPEGSVSTLKIQRTQQEDSAVYLCASSLAGSNTEAFFGQGTRLTVV.

This clone was picked up one time. The V gene is TRBV25-1, the J gene TRBJ2-1; D may be TRBD2 (6 bases). V was clipped by 5 bases and J by 7 bases, with 18 bases between them. This CDR3 region has 15 residues. Looked up from germline, CDR1 is MGHDK and CDR2 is SYGVNS. In DNA form, the CDR3 reads TGTGCCAGCAGTTTTTACCCAACTAGCCGGAATGAGCAGTTCTTC. This gives the protein CASSFYPTSRNEQFF.

This chain uses TRBV30 with TRBJ2-1; the match to TRBD2 covers 7 bases. The CDR3 is 14 amino acids. V lost 3 bases, J lost 6 bases, and 8 bases stayed unmatched. The germline V gene has CDR1 GTSNPN and CDR2 SVGIG (reference sequence). The CDR3 DNA sequence: TGTGCCTGGAGGGGTCCTAGCGGATCCAATGAGCAGTTCTTC. This encodes CAWRGPSGSNEQFF.

V gene TRBV28 combines with J gene TRBJ2-6; 9 bases align to TRBD1. With V trimmed by 11 bases and J by 2 bases, 7 bases remained unmatched. Per germline, CDR1 MDHEN and CDR2 SYDVKM. There are 15 residues in the CDR3. The CDR3 DNA sequence: TGTGCCGCGGGACAGGGTAGGACTGGGGCCAACGTCCTGACTTTC. This sequence encodes CAAGQGRTGANVLTF.

The gene calls are TRBV2 and TRBJ2-2; no clear D gene. This CDR3 has 15 amino acids. Germline V CDR1 and CDR2: SNHLY, FYNNEI. Trimming took off 3 bases at V and 4 bases at J, with 12 bases between the two ends. The CDR3 spells CASSELLQSTGELFF. In DNA, the CDR3 is TGTGCCAGCAGTGAGTTGTTACAGTCCACCGGGGAGCTGTTTTTT.

The CDR3 region is CASSHFRLLAGEAGELFF. As DNA, the CDR3 is TGTGCCAGCAGCCACTTCCGTTTGCTAGCGGGAGAGGCCGGGGAGCTGTTTTTT. The V gene is TRBV11-2, the J gene TRBJ2-2, with 10 bases lining up with TRBD2. This CDR3 region has 18 residues. Losses at the gene ends were 5 bases for V and 6 bases for J; bases not matched to a gene: 15. Germline V lookup: CDR1 SGHAT, CDR2 FQNNGV.

Concerning this clone: This sample also contains other DNA sequences that code for the same CDR3. The V and J genes are TRBV30 and TRBJ1-2; 10 nucleotides agree with TRBD1. This CDR3 contains 13 residues. Germline V gives CDR1 GTSNPN, CDR2 SVGIG (reference sequence). V was pared by 1 base and J by 5 bases, with 1 base of the junction left unmatched. The CDR3 nucleotides are TGTGCCTGGAGTGCGGGACAGGGGTATGGCTACACCTTC. Translation: CAWSAGQGYGYTF.

This clone has just one count. The chain employs TRBV5-4 and TRBJ2-7; 8 bases align to TRBD1. This CDR3 has 17 residues. Germline trimming cut 0 bases from V and 2 bases from J; bases unmatched to any gene: 10. Germline CDR1 SGHNT, CDR2 YYREEE (reference sequence). CDR3 in amino acids: CASSLGTGQRPTYEQYF. DNA of the CDR3: TGTGCCAGCAGCTTGGGGACAGGGCAGAGACCAACCTACGAGCAGTACTTC.

This sequence joins TRBV28 and TRBJ2-7; 8 nucleotides agree with TRBD2. The germline V gene has CDR1 MDHEN and CDR2 SYDVKM. V shed 10 bases, J shed 5 bases, and the junction held 10 bases outside the gene matches. The CDR3 is 13 amino acids. Here the CDR3 reads CATTTGGRNEQYF. The CDR3 nucleotides read TGTGCCACCACGACGGGGGGGCGGAACGAGCAGTACTTC.

This chain joins TRBV6-1 and TRBJ2-2; D perhaps matches TRBD1 (5 bases). The CDR3 sequence is 15 residues long. Trimming removed 3 bases from V and 3 bases from J, with 11 bases in between. Germline-derived CDR1 and CDR2 are MNHNS and SASEGT. The CDR3 loop reads CASSDAGSHTGELFF. In DNA form, the CDR3 reads TGTGCCAGCAGTGATGCAGGGTCGCACACCGGGGAGCTGTTTTTT.

The chain links TRBV7-9 to TRBJ2-2; 9 bases are a match to TRBD1. The germline V gene has CDR1 SEHNR and CDR2 FQNEAQ (reference sequence). The CDR3 is made up of 15 amino acids. V was clipped by 7 bases and J by 6 bases; unmatched bases: 9. CDR3 sequence reads: CASNLGQGGAGELFF. CDR3 DNA sequence: TGTGCCAGCAACTTGGGACAGGGTGGCGCCGGGGAGCTGTTTTTT.

The chain has TRBV6-1 and TRBJ2-7; 9 positions agree with TRBD2. Germline V gives CDR1 MNHNS, CDR2 SASEGT. The CDR3 length is 18 residues. The V and J ends lost 4 bases and 2 bases, in that order; junction bases with no gene match: 15. In DNA, the CDR3 is TGTGCCAGCAGTGGCCCCCAGAGGGTAGCGGGAGTAACCTACGAGCAGTACTTC. Translation: CASSGPQRVAGVTYEQYF.

This chain uses TRBV29-1 with TRBJ2-5, with 7 bases fitting TRBD1. The V and J ends lost 6 bases and 5 bases, in that order; junction bases with no gene match: 9. This CDR3 is 13 amino acids long. Germline V gene sequence: CDR1 SQVTM, CDR2 ANQGSEA. The CDR3 bases are TGCAGCGTCGGGACAGCCCTTGGGGAGACCCAGTACTTC. Protein product: CSVGTALGETQYF.

This clone was recorded only once. The chain joins TRBV30 to TRBJ2-7; no clear D gene. Trimming stripped 0 bases from V and 2 bases from J, with 5 bases between. This CDR3 region has 12 residues. Germline-derived CDR1 and CDR2 are GTSNPN and SVGIG (reference sequence). The CDR3 DNA sequence: TGTGCCTGGAGTGTACAAGCCTACGAGCAGTACTTC. It is translated as CAWSVQAYEQYF.